This entry describes one TCR beta chain. This sample was included in a study of T cell changes during pregnancy in multiple sclerosis. Germline loops: CDR1 SGDLS, CDR2 YYNGEE. The CDR3 spans 14 residues. V was shortened by 1 base and J by 8 bases, with 14 bases between the two germline ends. TCRdb's table, derived via immunoSEQ multiplex PCR, lists solely in-frame clones and lacks some. In the table there are tens of thousands of clones, around 90% of which are singletons. The chain couples TRBV9 to TRBJ2-3; unclear D gene. Specimen: CD4+ T cells from peripheral blood mononuclear cells, collected in the second trimester of pregnancy. The source is a female donor in good health, enrolled as a control in a pregnancy study. This CDR3 is CASSVSPEIGTQYF. The CDR3 bases are TGTGCCAGCAGCGTATCACCGGAGATCGGTACGCAGTATTTT.